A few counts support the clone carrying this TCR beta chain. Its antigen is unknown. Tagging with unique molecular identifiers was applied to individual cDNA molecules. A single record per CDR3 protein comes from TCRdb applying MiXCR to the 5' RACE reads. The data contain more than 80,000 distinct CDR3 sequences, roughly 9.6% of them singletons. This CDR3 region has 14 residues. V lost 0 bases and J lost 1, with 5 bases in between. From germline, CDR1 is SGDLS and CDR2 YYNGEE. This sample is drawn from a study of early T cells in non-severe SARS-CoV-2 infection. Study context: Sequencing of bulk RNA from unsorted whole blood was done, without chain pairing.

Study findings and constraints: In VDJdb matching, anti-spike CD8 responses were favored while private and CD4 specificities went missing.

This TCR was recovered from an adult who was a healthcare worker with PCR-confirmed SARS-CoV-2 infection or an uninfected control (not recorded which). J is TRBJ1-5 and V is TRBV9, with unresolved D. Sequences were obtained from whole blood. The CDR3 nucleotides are TGTGCCAGCAGCGTAGAGAGGAGCAATCAGCCCCAGCATTTT. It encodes CASSVERSNQPQHF. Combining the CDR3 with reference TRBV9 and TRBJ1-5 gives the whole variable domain DSGVTQTPKHLITATGQRVTLRCSPRSGDLSVYWYQQSLDQGLQFLIQYYNGEERAKGNILERFSAQQFPDLHSELNLSSLELGDSALYFCASSVERSNQPQHFGDGTRLSIL.